Listed below are T cell receptor beta chains from one sample, sequenced in a study of response to subunit inactivated influenza vaccine. MiXCR, applied by TCRdb to the RT-PCR reads, yields one record per CDR3 protein. The data contain almost 600,000 distinct CDR3 sequences, approximately 14% of them singletons. This sample comprised PBMCs from blood, obtained roughly 12 days after vaccination. The receptors were gathered from a man aged 50 or older who received an inactivated influenza vaccine. Both conserved end residues are part of each CDR3. The D gene is left open where the match is weak. Rows give clone size only sometimes, using once, few, many, or a class for an expanded clone.

many	-	TRBV20-1	TRBJ2-4	TGCAGTGTCCTAGCGCACATTCAGTACTTC	CSVLAHIQYF
-	-	TRBV5-5	TRBJ1-1	TGTGCCAGCAGCGCGACGAGGATGAACACTGAAGCTTTCTTT	CASSATRMNTEAFF
few	-	TRBV19	TRBJ1-6	TGTGCCAGTAGTTCATCGACCCGTTACGGTTCACCCCTCCACTTT	CASSSSTRYGSPLHF
-	TRBD1	TRBV5-6	TRBJ2-7	TGTGCCAGCAGCTTGCAGGACAGGGTCCACGAGCAGTACTTC	CASSLQDRVHEQYF
few	-	TRBV2	TRBJ2-7	TGTGCCAGCAGTGCAGGGTACCCCCGCGGCCACGAGCAGTACTTC	CASSAGYPRGHEQYF
many	-	TRBV4-3	TRBJ2-2	TGCGCCAGCAGCCAATGGACGGATAACACCGGGGAGCTGTTTTTT	CASSQWTDNTGELFF
-	TRBD1	TRBV20-1	TRBJ2-7	TGCAGTGCTCCCCGCGACAGGGGCGAGCAGTACTTC	CSAPRDRGEQYF
few	TRBD2	TRBV30	TRBJ2-1	TGTGCCTGGAGTGGTAGCGGGGGCAAAAAGGGGGAGCAGTTCTTC	CAWSGSGGKKGEQFF
-	-	TRBV7-2	TRBJ1-1	TGTGCCAGCAGCTTAGTTGGGGGCCCCAACACTGAAGCTTTCTTT	CASSLVGGPNTEAFF
-	-	TRBV19	TRBJ2-5	TGTGCCAGTAGCGACATCCGACCCCAAGAGACCCAGTACTTC	CASSDIRPQETQYF
many	TRBD1	TRBV18	TRBJ2-4	TGTGCCAGCTCACCACCCGCAGGGGGAAACATTCAGTACTTC	CASSPPAGGNIQYF
many	-	TRBV12-3/TRBV12-4	TRBJ1-1	TGTGCCAGCAGGGTACACACTGAAGCTTTCTTT	CASRVHTEAFF
few	TRBD1	TRBV18	TRBJ2-2	TGTGCCAGCTCGGGAGACAGGGCGGCCGGGGAGCTGTTTTTT	CASSGDRAAGELFF
-	TRBD1	TRBV5-4	TRBJ2-7	TGTGTCAGCAGCTTGGCGGGGACAGGGCCCTACGAGCAGTACTTC	CVSSLAGTGPYEQYF